What follows are 27 T cell receptor beta chains derived from one specimen sequenced in a study of blood T cell repertoires in COVID-19. Assay: immunoSEQ multiplex PCR; the TCRdb copy retains only in-frame clones and omits some. The data contain 450,000 to 500,000 clones, approximately 83% of them singletons. Sequencing was performed on peripheral blood. Receptors were obtained from a human donor in a cohort sampled during active COVID-19.

The chain uses TRBV2 and TRBJ1-1; 8 positions match TRBD1. The CDR3 contains 18 residues. Germline V gene data show CDR1 as SNHLY and CDR2 as FYNNEI. V was pared by 4 bases and J by 6 bases, with 19 bases of the junction left unmatched. DNA for the CDR3: TGTGCCAGCAGTGTTCCACGTCCGGCGACAGGGGCCGAGCCTGAAGCTTTCTTT. As protein: CASSVPRPATGAEPEAFF.

The CDR3 region has the DNA TGTGCCAGCAGGCGTTGGACAGGGGCCCACGAGCAGTACTTC. Amino acids: CASRRWTGAHEQYF. V is TRBV2 and J is TRBJ2-7, with 9 bases matching TRBD1. V gave up 6 bases and J gave up 5 bases; unmatched junction bases: 8. This CDR3 comprises 14 residues. From germline, CDR1 is SNHLY and CDR2 FYNNEI.

This CDR3 is CASNQGGSGANVLTF. The CDR3, as DNA: TGTGCCAGCAACCAGGGAGGCTCTGGGGCCAACGTCCTGACTTTC. This chain connects TRBV7-2 to TRBJ2-6; tentative D call: TRBD2 (6 bases). The CDR3 is made up of 15 amino acids. The V gene lost 7 bases and the J gene lost 0 bases, with 10 bases spanning the gap. Germline V gives CDR1 SGHTA, CDR2 FQGNSA.

J is TRBJ2-5 and V is TRBV6-5, with D possibly TRBD1 on 8 matching bases. V was trimmed by 5 bases and J by 5 bases, leaving 18 bases between them. The CDR3 loop spans 15 amino acids. Germline V gives CDR1 MNHEY, CDR2 SVGAGI. The CDR3 region is CASSRTGGVGETQYF. The CDR3 region has the DNA TGTGCCAGCAGTCGCACAGGGGGGGTGGGCGAGACCCAGTACTTC.

This chain connects TRBV4-3 to TRBJ2-3; possible D gene TRBD2, 6 bases. The CDR3 sequence is 16 residues long. With 4 bases removed from V and 4 bases from J, the gap between germline ends came to 18 bases. The germline V gene has CDR1 LGHNA and CDR2 YSLEER. CDR3 sequence: CASSRLLVGGPDTQYF. CDR3 sequence (DNA): TGCGCCAGCAGCCGTTTACTAGTGGGGGGTCCAGATACGCAGTATTTT.

J is TRBJ2-5 and V is TRBV15; tentatively, D is TRBD1 (6 bases). There are 15 residues in the CDR3. Trimming removed 6 bases from V and 3 bases from J, with 17 bases in between. The V gene's germline CDR1 is LNHNV and CDR2 YYDKDF (reference sequence). The chain's CDR3 is CATRPEAGVEETQYF. The CDR3 bases are TGTGCCACCAGGCCAGAGGCAGGGGTGGAAGAGACCCAGTACTTC.

J is TRBJ1-2 and V is TRBV4-2; D unresolved. The CDR3 runs to 14 residues. Trimming took 3 bases from V and 3 from J, leaving 11 bases between them. Germline-derived CDR1 and CDR2 are LGHNA and YNFKEQ. The CDR3 DNA sequence: TGTGCCAGCAGCCAGGAGCGTCCGGACTATGGCTACACCTTC. Translated, it gives CASSQERPDYGYTF.

This chain links TRBV6-6 with TRBJ1-3; TRBD1 matches 8 bases. This CDR3 has 15 amino acids. V shed 1 base, J shed 3 bases, and the junction held 2 bases outside the gene matches. Per the germline V gene, CDR1 is MNHNY and CDR2 is SVGAGI (reference sequence). In DNA form, the CDR3 reads TGTGCCAGCAGTTACTATGGACAGGGTGGAAACACCATATATTTT. This gives the protein CASSYYGQGGNTIYF.

The J gene is TRBJ2-1, the V gene TRBV6-5; TRBD2 is a possible D gene (6 bases). The CDR3 length is 13 residues. Deletions cut 7 bases from V and 3 bases from J, with 10 bases between. Looked up from germline, CDR1 is MNHEY and CDR2 is SVGAGI. CDR3 sequence reads: CASKARDYNEQFF. For the CDR3, the DNA is TGTGCCAGCAAGGCGCGGGACTACAATGAGCAGTTCTTC.

The chain has TRBV30 and TRBJ2-1; D is perhaps TRBD1 (5 bases). The germline V and J ends were trimmed by 0 bases and 4 bases, with 7 bases remaining between them. Per the germline V gene, CDR1 is GTSNPN and CDR2 is SVGIG (reference sequence). CDR3 size: 13 residues. The CDR3 region is CAWSVRQYNEQFF. CDR3 sequence (DNA): TGTGCCTGGAGTGTAAGACAGTACAATGAGCAGTTCTTC.

The chain joins TRBV5-1 to TRBJ1-1; 7 positions match TRBD1. V lost 4 bases, J lost 0 bases, and 9 bases stayed unmatched. The CDR3 runs 16 residues. Per the germline V gene, CDR1 is SGHRS and CDR2 is YFSETQ. CDR3 in DNA: TGCGCCAGCAGCAAGACAGGGAAGCCTATGAACACTGAAGCTTTCTTT. Its translation: CASSKTGKPMNTEAFF.

Notes on this clone: Just one base apart from a much larger clone, this may be a read error. Other DNA sequences within the sample encode an identical CDR3. V and J are TRBV7-3 and TRBJ1-1; maybe TRBD1 (5 bases). This CDR3 has 14 residues. V was clipped by 0 bases and J by 0 bases, with 5 bases between them. Per germline, CDR1 SGHTA and CDR2 FQGTGA. The CDR3 DNA is TGTGCCAGCAGCTTAACAGGGGTGAACACTGAAGCTTTCTTT. This gives the protein CASSLTGVNTEAFF.

The gene calls are TRBV18 and TRBJ2-2, with TRBD1 matching over 10 bases. Germline CDR1 KGHSH, CDR2 LQKENI. Trimming cost V 5 bases and J 3 bases; bases outside gene matches: 6. The CDR3 is 16 residues long. The DNA of the CDR3 is TGTGCCAGCTCAAACGGACAGGGGGGCGACACCGGGGAGCTGTTTTTT. Translating gives CASSNGQGGDTGELFF.

The rearrangement joins TRBV7-9 to TRBJ2-1; D is perhaps TRBD2 (6 bases). The CDR3 runs to 15 residues. Germline V lookup: CDR1 SEHNR, CDR2 FQNEAQ (reference sequence). V was shortened by 5 bases and J by 2 bases, with 13 bases between the two germline ends. CDR3 DNA: TGTGCCAGCAGCCCCCCGGGGGAGGCCTACAATGAGCAGTTCTTC. It yields the protein CASSPPGEAYNEQFF.

V and J are TRBV29-1 and TRBJ2-1; D remains ambiguous. Trimming shortened V by 5 bases and J by 5 bases, and 19 bases separated the two germline ends. The germline V gene encodes CDR1 SQVTM and CDR2 ANQGSEA. This CDR3 is built from 15 residues. CDR3 in amino acids: CSVPNGAFAHNEQFF. The CDR3 nucleotides read TGCAGCGTTCCCAACGGAGCCTTTGCCCACAATGAGCAGTTCTTC.

CDR3 sequence: CASRSTGGEGAFF. DNA for the CDR3: TGTGCCAGCAGGTCGACCGGGGGGGAAGGAGCTTTCTTT. The rearrangement joins TRBV5-4 to TRBJ1-1, with D perhaps TRBD1 (5 bases). This CDR3 has 13 residues. Trimming took 5 bases from V and 10 from J, leaving 18 bases between them. Per germline, CDR1 SGHNT and CDR2 YYREEE (reference sequence).

This chain joins TRBV24-1 and TRBJ2-1; 8 nucleotides align to TRBD1. The CDR3 contains 15 residues. The germline gives CDR1 KGHDR, CDR2 SFDVKD. J gave up 5 bases and V 4 bases, and 6 bases lay outside the gene matches. DNA for the CDR3: TGTGCCACCAGTGACCCTGGACAGGGAGACAATGAGCAGTTCTTC. Translation: CATSDPGQGDNEQFF.

The J gene is TRBJ1-5, the V gene TRBV28; D unclear. Germline-derived CDR1 and CDR2 are MDHEN and SYDVKM. With 8 bases removed from V and 0 bases from J, the gap between germline ends came to 11 bases. The CDR3 is made up of 14 amino acids. The DNA for the CDR3 is TGTGCCAGCGTAGGACTATATAGCAATCAGCCCCAGCATTTT. Residues: CASVGLYSNQPQHF.

The rearrangement joins TRBV5-4 to TRBJ2-5; no definite D call. The V and J ends lost 2 bases and 4 bases respectively, with 6 bases between them. Germline values: CDR1 SGHNT, CDR2 YYREEE (reference sequence). This CDR3 region has 12 residues. CDR3 loop: CASSFSSETQYF. As DNA, the CDR3 is TGTGCCAGCAGCTTTAGTTCAGAGACCCAGTACTTC.

V is TRBV6-5 and J is TRBJ2-3, with a tentative D call TRBD2 (6 bases). V shed 4 bases and J shed 4 bases, with 9 bases lying between them. The CDR3 loop spans 13 amino acids. CDR1 and CDR2 from the germline V gene are MNHEY and SVGAGI. Here the CDR3 reads CASSLGGPDTQYF. The CDR3 DNA sequence: TGTGCCAGCAGTTTGGGAGGTCCAGATACGCAGTATTTT.

The V and J genes are TRBV27 and TRBJ1-2, with D possibly being TRBD1 (5 bases). V was clipped by 3 bases and J by 2 bases, with 13 bases between them. Germline assignment: CDR1 MNHEY and CDR2 SMNVEV (reference sequence). This CDR3 region has 15 residues. This chain's CDR3 is CASSFAGRTNYGYTF. CDR3 DNA: TGTGCCAGCAGTTTTGCAGGGCGTACGAACTATGGCTACACCTTC.

This chain joins TRBV15 and TRBJ1-5; TRBD1 matches at 8 bases. V was pared by 3 bases and J by 7 bases, with 8 bases of the junction left unmatched. The CDR3 consists of 15 residues. Germline V gene data show CDR1 as LNHNV and CDR2 as YYDKDF (reference sequence). DNA for the CDR3: TGTGCCACCAGCAGGTATAGACAGGGGCAGCAGCCCCAGCATTTT. Translation gives CATSRYRQGQQPQHF.

A single count supports this clone. The chain uses TRBV6-4 and TRBJ2-2; D call uncertain. CDR3 length: 13 amino acids. V was cut by 4 bases and J by 6 bases, with 9 bases left in between. The germline gives CDR1 MRHNA, CDR2 SNTAGT. In DNA, the CDR3 is TGTGCCAGCAGTGCTGTCAGTTCCGGGGAGCTGTTTTTT. This translates into CASSAVSSGELFF.

The rearrangement links TRBV5-6 to TRBJ2-7; D is perhaps TRBD1 (6 bases). The germline gives CDR1 SGHDT, CDR2 YYEEEE. Trimming pared 4 bases from V and 0 bases from J, leaving 11 bases between. This CDR3 is built from 14 residues. The CDR3 DNA follows: TGTGCCAGCAGCCGACAGGTAGTCTCCTACGAGCAGTACTTC. Its protein is CASSRQVVSYEQYF.

As DNA, the CDR3 is TGTGCCAGCAGGATCAGGTCACCCTTCAATGAGCAGTTCTTC. It codes for CASRIRSPFNEQFF. The chain recombines TRBV6-5 with TRBJ2-1; D unresolved. This CDR3 is built from 14 residues. Deletions cut 6 bases from V and 6 bases from J, with 15 bases between. CDR1 MNHEY and CDR2 SVGAGI come from the germline V gene.

Here the CDR3 reads CAWSFGDYEKLFF. The CDR3 DNA reads as TGTGCCTGGAGTTTTGGAGATTATGAAAAACTGTTTTTT. This chain joins TRBV30 and TRBJ1-4, with unresolved D. CDR3 length: 13 amino acids. Trimming pared 2 bases from V and 6 bases from J, leaving 10 bases between. Germline loops: CDR1 GTSNPN, CDR2 SVGIG (reference sequence).

The rearrangement links TRBV6-5 to TRBJ1-1; D ambiguous. This CDR3 comprises 12 residues. The germline gives CDR1 MNHEY, CDR2 SVGAGI. The V gene lost 0 bases and the J gene lost 4 bases, with 3 bases spanning the gap. This chain's CDR3 is CASSYSSTEAFF. CDR3 bases: TGTGCCAGCAGTTACTCGAGCACTGAAGCTTTCTTT.